The T cell receptor beta chain described here comes from a study of regulatory T cells in long-lasting Graves disease. Time point given: newly diagnosed GD, antithyroid drugs for less than 3 months. Generation of the TCR library employed RNA extracted from PBMCs. CDR3-region Arm-PCR and iRepertoire HTBI primers produced the TCR beta libraries. TCRdb reprocessed the multiplex PCR reads with MiXCR, giving one entry per CDR3 protein. Among a few hundred thousand distinct CDR3 sequences listed, roughly 14% were seen once. The germline V gene encodes CDR1 SQVTM and CDR2 ANQGSEA. This CDR3 spans 14 amino acids. V shed 6 bases and J 7 bases; nucleotides not matched to a gene: 10. This clonotype was detected ten times or more. This same sample was also part of a study on T cells in Graves' hyperthyroidism and ophthalmopathy.

This receptor was obtained from a man aged 30 to 45 with Graves disease. Sequencing was performed on peripheral blood mononuclear cells (PBMCs), taken at new diagnosis, from a patient treated with antithyroid drugs. V gene TRBV29-1 combines with J gene TRBJ2-1, with 9 bases matching TRBD2. This CDR3 reads CSVSGRNPGNEQFF. The DNA of the CDR3 is TGCAGCGTGAGCGGGAGGAACCCCGGTAATGAGCAGTTCTTC.